The T cell receptor beta chain described here comes from a study of Ad26.COV2.S vaccination and SARS-CoV-2 variants. Study results and caveats: Vaccine and placebo recipients had comparable breadth of non-spike TCRs. Substantial breadth was reported for post-vaccination spike-specific CD8+ and CD4+ T cells.

There are 18 residues in the CDR3. Germline V gives CDR1 MNHEY, CDR2 SMNVEV (reference sequence). V gave up 5 bases and J gave up 12 bases; unmatched junction bases: 21. Treatment in this sample: roughly 18 received Ad26.COV2.S at low or high dose, single or two shots; 5 received placebo; per-sample allocation not given. Collection of the samples took place on day 63 after the first injection of vaccine or placebo. An 18-55-year-old adult in Boston served as donor. Details on this clone: Antigen unknown.

The assay was immunoSEQ multiplex PCR, and TCRdb's table has in-frame clones only and misses some. The sample holds 350,000 to 600,000 clones, approximately 90% seen once. The chain recombines TRBV27 with TRBJ1-6, with 8 positions matching TRBD1. The receptor's source is a person between 18 and 60 years old who received the Ad26.COV2.S COVID-19 vaccine or a placebo. The sample was peripheral blood, taken in a trial of Ad26.COV2.S vaccine versus placebo. CDR3 bases: TGTGCCAGCAGTCTCCAAGGTGGCAGACAGGGGTTCTTCGTACCCCTCCACTTT. Translating gives CASSLQGGRQGFFVPLHF.